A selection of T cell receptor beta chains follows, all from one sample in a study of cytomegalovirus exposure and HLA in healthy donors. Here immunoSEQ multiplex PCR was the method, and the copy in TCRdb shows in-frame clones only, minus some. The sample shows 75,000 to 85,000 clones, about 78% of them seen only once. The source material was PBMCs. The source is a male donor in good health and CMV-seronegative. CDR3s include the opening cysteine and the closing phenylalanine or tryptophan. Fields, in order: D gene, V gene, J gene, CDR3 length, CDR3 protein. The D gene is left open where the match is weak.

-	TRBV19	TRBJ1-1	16	CASSIGVKGVSTEAFF
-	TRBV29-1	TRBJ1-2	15	CSAKDRDTIDYGYTF
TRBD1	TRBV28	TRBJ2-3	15	CASSSHRGRTDTQYF
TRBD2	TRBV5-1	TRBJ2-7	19	CASSLAGTSGGRSSYEQYF
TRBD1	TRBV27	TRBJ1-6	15	CASSSDRVFDSPLHF
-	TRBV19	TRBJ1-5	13	CASSIGYNQPQHF
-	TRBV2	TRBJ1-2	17	CASSERGKVEANYGYTF
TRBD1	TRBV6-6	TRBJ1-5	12	CATGTGFQPQHF
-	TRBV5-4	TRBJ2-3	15	CASSPSSGPTDTQYF
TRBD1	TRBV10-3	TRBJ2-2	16	CAISGPDRGPTGELFF
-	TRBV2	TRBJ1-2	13	CASSSQGTYGYPF
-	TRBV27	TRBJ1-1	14	CASSLEGPGARAFF
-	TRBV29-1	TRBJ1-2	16	CSVEDETGPANYGYTF
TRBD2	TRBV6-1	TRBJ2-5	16	CASSGGLAGGQETQYF
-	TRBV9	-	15	CASSEGGTNQYEQYF
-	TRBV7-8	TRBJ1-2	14	CASSLEGRGYGYTF
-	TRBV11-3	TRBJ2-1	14	CASSLDSEGTEQFF
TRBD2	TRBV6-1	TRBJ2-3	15	CASGRGRSIPDTQYF
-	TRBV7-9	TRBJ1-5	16	CASSLSTGYSNQPQHF
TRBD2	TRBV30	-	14	CAWSVAGYTYEQYF
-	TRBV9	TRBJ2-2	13	CASSVVLAGELFF
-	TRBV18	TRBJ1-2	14	CASSPRLTNYGYTF
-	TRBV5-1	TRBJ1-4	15	CASSNPGGKGEKLFF
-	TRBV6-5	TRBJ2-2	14	CASRQSYRTGELFF
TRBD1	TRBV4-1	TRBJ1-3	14	CASSERDRGNTIYF
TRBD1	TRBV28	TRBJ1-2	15	CASSPVVGTGYGYTF
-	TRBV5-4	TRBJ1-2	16	CASSRSGGAQDYGYTF
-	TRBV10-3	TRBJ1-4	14	CAISESRGNEKLFF
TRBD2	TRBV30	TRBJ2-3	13	CAWSLAGLETQYF
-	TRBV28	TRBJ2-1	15	CASSFRGSLYNEQFF
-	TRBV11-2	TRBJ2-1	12	CASSARDYEQFF
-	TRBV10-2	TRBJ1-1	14	CASSEGRTNTEAFF
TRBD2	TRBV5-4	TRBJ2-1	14	CASSPFDGTSGPIF
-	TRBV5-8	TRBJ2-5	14	CASTDGQGWETQYF
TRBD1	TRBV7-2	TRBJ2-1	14	CASSRQGDYNEQFF
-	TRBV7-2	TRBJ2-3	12	CASSSSTDTQYF
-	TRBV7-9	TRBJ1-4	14	CASSHDSTNEKLFF
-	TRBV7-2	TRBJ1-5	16	CASSLADLQGGQPQHF
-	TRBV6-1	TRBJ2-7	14	CASSPRGESYEQYF
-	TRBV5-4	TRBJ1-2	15	CASSLGGQGLYGYPF
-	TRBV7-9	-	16	CASSSYLLTGNYEQYF
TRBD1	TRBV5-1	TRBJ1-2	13	CASSRDSPYGYTF
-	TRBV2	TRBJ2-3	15	CASQGGATPTDTQYF
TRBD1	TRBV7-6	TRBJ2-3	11	CASSPGTGVYF
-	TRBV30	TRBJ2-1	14	CAWSVSRERNEQFF
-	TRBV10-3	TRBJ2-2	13	CAMSGSSTGELFF
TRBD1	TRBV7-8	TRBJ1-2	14	CASSLENRGYGYTF
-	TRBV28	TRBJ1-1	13	CASRAQGRSEAFF
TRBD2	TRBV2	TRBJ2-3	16	CASSAGLAGGLDTQYF
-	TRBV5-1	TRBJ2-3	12	CASSLDRSTKYF
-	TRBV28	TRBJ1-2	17	CASSFLRRLGVGGGYTF
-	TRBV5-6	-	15	CASSSRIGTFYEQYF
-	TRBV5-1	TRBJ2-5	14	CASSMFRQQETQYF
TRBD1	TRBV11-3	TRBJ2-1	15	CASSWTGDSYNEQFF
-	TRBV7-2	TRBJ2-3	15	CASRGRVQGTDTQYF
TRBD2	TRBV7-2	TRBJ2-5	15	CASSSRTSGSETQYF
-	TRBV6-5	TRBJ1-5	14	CASSYSRERQPQNF
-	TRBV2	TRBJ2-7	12	CASIIGEYEQYF
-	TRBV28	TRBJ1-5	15	CASGQGAGSNQPQHF